The 8 T cell receptor beta chains below come from one sample, sequenced in a study of blood T cell repertoires in COVID-19. Assay: immunoSEQ multiplex PCR; the TCRdb copy retains only in-frame clones and omits some. The table shows about 63,000 clones, with about 81% occurring only once. Sample: peripheral blood. Receptors originate from a human donor in a cohort sampled during active COVID-19.

The genes are TRBV10-3 and TRBJ2-7; D may be TRBD1 (5 bases). The CDR3 runs to 12 residues. Germline lookup yields CDR1 ENHRY and CDR2 SYGVKD. Trimming took off 5 bases at V and 3 bases at J, with 8 bases between the two ends. CDR3 DNA: TGTGCCATCAGTCATGACAGCTACGAGCAGTACTTC. This translates into CAISHDSYEQYF.

The V call is TRBV28, the J call TRBJ2-7; D is perhaps TRBD2 (5 bases). Germline V gene sequence: CDR1 MDHEN, CDR2 SYDVKM. Trimming removed 4 bases from V and 3 bases from J, with 7 bases in between. CDR3 length: 12 amino acids. CDR3 bases: TGTGCCAGCAGTTCGGGAAACTACGAGCAGTACTTC. Residues: CASSSGNYEQYF.

The chain is built from TRBV18 and TRBJ2-2; 11 positions agree with TRBD2. Per the germline V gene, CDR1 is KGHSH and CDR2 is LQKENI. The trim removed 1 base at V and 4 bases at J, leaving 11 bases unmatched. The CDR3 runs 19 residues. CDR3 amino acids: CASSPLGHSGGATTGELFF. The CDR3 nucleotides read TGTGCCAGCTCACCACTCGGACATAGCGGGGGGGCGACCACCGGGGAGCTGTTTTTT.

The rearrangement uses TRBV29-1 and TRBJ2-7, with D possibly being TRBD1 (6 bases). Looked up from germline, CDR1 is SQVTM and CDR2 is ANQGSEA. The V and J ends lost 5 bases and 2 bases respectively, with 13 bases between them. The CDR3 covers 13 residues. The CDR3 sequence: CSVFSDRTYEQYF. The CDR3 DNA sequence: TGCAGCGTTTTCTCCGACAGGACCTACGAGCAGTACTTC.

This chain joins TRBV2 and TRBJ2-7; 7 nucleotides match TRBD1. Germline trimming cut 9 bases from V and 3 bases from J; bases unmatched to any gene: 11. CDR1 and CDR2 from the germline V gene are SNHLY and FYNNEI. The CDR3 spans 14 residues. CDR3 sequence (DNA): TGTGCCAGTACCCACTCGACAGGGAGCTACGAGCAGTACTTC. Translated: CASTHSTGSYEQYF.

This rearrangement joins TRBV7-6 to TRBJ1-1, with D uncertain. Per germline, CDR1 SGHVS and CDR2 FNYEAQ. The CDR3 totals 16 residues. Deletions cut 5 bases from V and 0 bases from J, with 16 bases between. The CDR3 DNA follows: TGTGCCAGCAGCGTGCCTTATGGCCTGCTGAACACTGAAGCTTTCTTT. This encodes CASSVPYGLLNTEAFF.

CDR3 in amino acids: CASSYSRPAGSSPQQFF. CDR3 DNA sequence: TGTGCCAGCAGTTACTCGAGACCAGCGGGATCAAGCCCACAGCAGTTCTTC. The chain uses TRBV6-2 or TRBV6-3 and TRBJ2-1; 7 bases are a match to TRBD2. CDR3 length: 17 residues. V dropped 0 bases and J dropped 11; count of bases not matched to a gene: 16. Per the germline V gene, CDR1 is MNHEY and CDR2 is SVGEGT.

For the CDR3, the DNA is TGTGCCAGCAGCCTCAACCTTGGACAGTCCTATGGCTACACCTTC. This gives the protein CASSLNLGQSYGYTF. V usage is TRBV3-1 (or the pseudogene TRBV3-2) and J usage is TRBJ1-2; TRBD1 is a possible D gene (6 bases). The CDR3 has 15 residues. Trimming cost V 4 bases and J 4 bases, with 16 bases left between them. The germline CDR1 and CDR2 sequences are LGHDT and YNNKEL (reference sequence).